Following are 24 T cell receptor beta chains from one sample sequenced in a study of beta chain features in type 1 diabetes. The entirety of the isolated RNA underwent reverse transcription, so expressed TCRB transcripts were sequenced. This table comes from immunoSEQ multiplex PCR, and its TCRdb copy is limited to in-frame clones, with some not included. The top ten hold 0.44% of the sample, which has nearly 350,000 clones, 8% seen once. Material for sequencing was central memory CD4+ T cells from blood. These receptor sequences come from a woman aged 18-30 years in good health.

This clone was found once. This chain links TRBV27 with TRBJ2-7, with 9 bases lining up with TRBD2. The CDR3 consists of 15 residues. V lost 2 bases to trimming and J lost 3 bases; unmatched junction nucleotides: 5. Germline V gene data show CDR1 as MNHEY and CDR2 as SMNVEV (reference sequence). The CDR3 DNA is TGTGCCAGCAGTTTACCCCCACTAGCGGGCTACGAGCAGTACTTC. The encoded protein is CASSLPPLAGYEQYF.

This clone was seen only a few times. The chain employs TRBV5-6 and TRBJ2-1; a possible D gene is TRBD1 (5 bases). The germline CDR1 and CDR2 sequences are SGHDT and YYEEEE. Between the trimmed V and J ends, which lost 3 bases and 5 bases, there was a span of 15 bases. The length of the CDR3 is 15 residues. CDR3 sequence (DNA): TGTGCCAGCAGCTCTGTTTACAGGCTTAACAATGAGCAGTTCTTC. It yields the protein CASSSVYRLNNEQFF.

This clone has more than one count but fewer than ten. The V and J genes are TRBV28 and TRBJ2-5; TRBD1 matches 10 bases. Trimming removed 7 bases from V and 5 bases from J; junction bases left unmatched: 7. The CDR3 extends over 14 amino acids. Germline V gene sequence: CDR1 MDHEN, CDR2 SYDVKM. The CDR3 loop is CASKGQGEGETQYF. CDR3 DNA sequence: TGTGCCAGCAAAGGACAGGGGGAAGGGGAGACCCAGTACTTC. The entire variable domain, with the rest obtained from reference TRBV28 and TRBJ2-5, is as follows: DVKVTQSSRYLVKRTGEKVFLECVQDMDHENMFWYRQDPGLGLRLIYFSYDVKMKEKGDIPEGYSVSREKKERFSLILESASTNQTSMYLCASKGQGEGETQYFGPGTRLLVL.

The genes are TRBV27 and TRBJ1-4; 10 bases line up with TRBD1. V was clipped by 3 bases and J by 8 bases; unmatched bases: 3. This CDR3 contains 14 residues. Germline V gives CDR1 MNHEY, CDR2 SMNVEV (reference sequence). CDR3 protein: CASSLQTGGEKLFF. The CDR3 nucleotides read TGTGCCAGCAGTTTGCAGACAGGGGGCGAAAAACTGTTTTTT.

CDR3 bases: TGTGCCAGTAGTATTACTCCCTCCGGTGAGCAGTTCTTC. It is translated as CASSITPSGEQFF. The V gene is TRBV19, the J gene TRBJ2-1; D not certain. The V gene lost 3 bases and the J gene lost 9 bases, with 12 bases spanning the gap. From germline, CDR1 is LNHDA and CDR2 SQIVND (reference sequence). The CDR3 spans 13 residues.

This clone was counted only a few times. V is TRBV5-6 and J is TRBJ2-2; weak D call: TRBD2 (5 bases). Deletions cut 2 bases from V and 1 base from J, with 9 bases between. Germline V gene data show CDR1 as SGHDT and CDR2 as YYEEEE. The CDR3 is 15 amino acids. This CDR3 is CASSFEGRNTGELFF. CDR3 DNA sequence: TGTGCCAGCAGCTTTGAGGGAAGGAACACCGGGGAGCTGTTTTTT.

This clone was counted between two and nine times. V and J are TRBV7-9 and TRBJ1-6; no reliable D call. CDR3 length equals 13 residues. CDR1 SEHNR and CDR2 FQNEAQ come from the germline V gene (reference sequence). The V end was cut by 2 bases, the J end by 8 bases, with 7 bases between. The CDR3 here is CASSLRSDSPLHF. CDR3 bases: TGTGCCAGCAGCTTAAGGTCGGATTCACCCCTCCACTTT.

A note on this clone: The junction and the germline gene differ at one end; a read error may be behind it. This sequence joins TRBV6-5 and TRBJ1-2, with 7 bases matching TRBD1. This CDR3 region has 12 residues. Germline lookup yields CDR1 MNHEY and CDR2 SVGAGI. Written as DNA, the CDR3 is TGTGCCAGCAGCTCGAGTCCCGGGACAGTTGCCTTC. It is translated as CASSSSPGTVAF.

This clone was picked up a small number of times. The gene calls are TRBV7-9 and TRBJ2-3; possibly TRBD1 for D (6 bases). In germline, CDR1 is SEHNR, CDR2 FQNEAQ (reference sequence). CDR3 size: 14 residues. V was cut by 2 bases and J by 7 bases, with 13 bases left in between. CDR3 sequence: CASSLTVGQYTQYF. The DNA of the CDR3 is TGTGCCAGCAGCTTAACCGTCGGACAGTATACGCAGTATTTT. Together with reference TRBV7-9 and TRBJ2-3, the CDR3 gives the full variable domain: DTGVSQNPRHKITKRGQNVTFRCDPISEHNRLYWYRQTLGQGPEFLTYFQNEAQLEKSRLLSDRFSAERPKGSFSTLEIQRTEQGDSAMYLCASSLTVGQYTQYFGPGTRLTVL.

In the case of this clone: Distinct nucleotide sequences in the sample also encode this CDR3. The rearrangement uses TRBV4-2 and TRBJ2-1, with D possibly TRBD2 on 6 matching bases. Germline assignment: CDR1 LGHNA and CDR2 YNFKEQ. This CDR3 has 15 amino acids. With 1 base removed from V and 6 bases from J, the gap between germline ends came to 13 bases. CDR3 sequence: CASSQARGGSNEQFF. The DNA for the CDR3 is TGTGCCAGCAGCCAAGCGAGAGGAGGGTCCAATGAGCAGTTCTTC.

In this sample, this clone turned up a few times. The chain is built from TRBV28 and TRBJ1-2; D possibly corresponds to TRBD1 (6 bases). Germline V gives CDR1 MDHEN, CDR2 SYDVKM. The V and J ends lost 2 bases and 4 bases respectively, with 11 bases between them. This CDR3 is 14 amino acids long. The CDR3 spells CASSLGDTSYGYTF. Here the CDR3 DNA reads TGTGCCAGCAGTTTAGGGGACACGAGCTATGGCTACACCTTC.

The CDR3 nucleotides are TGTGCCAGCAGCTCCTCTGGAGGGAGAGGTAGCACAGATACGCAGTATTTT. Its translation is CASSSSGGRGSTDTQYF. This chain uses TRBV13 with TRBJ2-3, with a tentative D call TRBD2 (6 bases). The CDR3 is 17 residues long. V was clipped by 4 bases and J by 0 bases, with 17 bases between them. Germline CDR1 and CDR2: PRHDT and FYEKMQ (reference sequence).

This clone was picked up a small number of times. The chain combines TRBV5-1 with TRBJ1-2, with D unresolved. The germline V and J ends were trimmed by 2 bases and 5 bases, with 19 bases remaining between them. The CDR3 has 16 amino acids. Germline V gives CDR1 SGHRS, CDR2 YFSETQ. The CDR3 here is CASSLQFAVSAYGYTF. The CDR3, as DNA: TGCGCCAGCAGCTTACAGTTTGCAGTATCTGCTTATGGCTACACCTTC.

There are many counts of this clone. This chain connects TRBV7-8 to TRBJ2-5; D may be TRBD2 (6 bases). Germline V gene sequence: CDR1 SGHVS, CDR2 FQNEAQ. The V end was cut by 4 bases, the J end by 5 bases, with 23 bases between. The CDR3 has 17 residues. CDR3 sequence (DNA): TGTGCCAGCAGCTCGAGCCCATTCACCGGGAGTTTCGAGACCCAGTACTTC. As protein: CASSSSPFTGSFETQYF.

Only a few counts were recorded for this clone. The rearrangement uses TRBV9 and TRBJ1-5; the D gene is possibly TRBD1 (6 bases). The CDR3 covers 13 residues. The germline gives CDR1 SGDLS, CDR2 YYNGEE. The V gene lost 1 base and the J gene lost 4 bases, with 6 bases spanning the gap. CDR3 bases: TGTGCCAGCAGCGTAACAGGGAATCAGCCCCAGCATTTT. This gives the protein CASSVTGNQPQHF.

This clone was counted at least ten times. V is TRBV10-2 and J is TRBJ2-1; 12 nucleotides align to TRBD1. Trimming at V came to 5 bases and at J to 4 bases, leaving 12 bases not matched to a gene. The CDR3 has 18 amino acids. Germline V gene data show CDR1 as WSHSY and CDR2 as SAAADI. The CDR3 region has the DNA TGCGCCAGCAGTAACAGACCCGGGGACAGGGGGCGGTACAATGAGCAGTTCTTC. Translating gives CASSNRPGDRGRYNEQFF.

Details on this clone: The sample contains more than one DNA sequence encoding this CDR3. Here the CDR3 DNA reads TGTGCCAGCAGCAGCACAGCGTCTGGGGCCAACGTCCTGACTTTC. Its protein is CASSSTASGANVLTF. This chain joins TRBV11-2 and TRBJ2-6, with unresolved D. Trimming removed 5 bases from V and 1 base from J, with 9 bases in between. The CDR3 is 15 residues long. From germline, CDR1 is SGHAT and CDR2 FQNNGV.

V gene TRBV11-3 combines with J gene TRBJ2-1; 9 bases are shared with TRBD1. Germline V gene sequence: CDR1 SGHNT, CDR2 YENEEA. CDR3 length equals 14 residues. J was trimmed by 10 bases and V by 5 bases; bases with no gene match: 9. CDR3 sequence reads: CASSLEQGAGEQFF. CDR3 nucleotide sequence: TGTGCCAGCAGCCTGGAACAGGGGGCTGGGGAGCAGTTCTTC.

This clone was recorded a few times. V usage is TRBV5-1 and J usage is TRBJ2-5; no definite D call. CDR1 and CDR2 (germline): SGHRS, YFSETQ. The CDR3 is 12 residues long. Trimming cost V 3 bases and J 4 bases, with 7 bases left between them. CDR3 in amino acids: CASSSPLETQYF. The CDR3 region has the DNA TGCGCCAGCAGCTCGCCCTTAGAGACCCAGTACTTC.

This chain uses TRBV2 with TRBJ2-6, with D unclear. The germline CDR1 and CDR2 sequences are SNHLY and FYNNEI. The CDR3 totals 14 residues. V lost 3 bases, J lost 3 bases, and 6 bases lay in between. This CDR3 is CASSEGIGANVLTF. DNA for the CDR3: TGTGCCAGCAGTGAGGGTATTGGGGCCAACGTCCTGACTTTC.

The chain links TRBV9 to TRBJ2-5; a possible D gene is TRBD1 (6 bases). Germline V gene data show CDR1 as SGDLS and CDR2 as YYNGEE. Trimming stripped 0 bases from V and 2 bases from J, with 8 bases between. The CDR3 is 14 amino acids. The CDR3 spells CASSVAGTQETQYF. The CDR3 DNA sequence: TGTGCCAGCAGCGTAGCTGGGACACAAGAGACCCAGTACTTC. The full variable domain, with the rest looked up from reference TRBV9 and TRBJ2-5, is DSGVTQTPKHLITATGQRVTLRCSPRSGDLSVYWYQQSLDQGLQFLIQYYNGEERAKGNILERFSAQQFPDLHSELNLSSLELGDSALYFCASSVAGTQETQYFGPGTRLLVL.

The chain has TRBV7-2 and TRBJ2-1; D might be TRBD1 (6 bases). Trimming took 4 bases from V and 9 from J, leaving 13 bases between them. Germline V gene lookup returns CDR1 SGHTA and CDR2 FQGNSA. The CDR3 consists of 13 residues. Written as DNA, the CDR3 is TGTGCCAGCAGCTGGGGGCTCCCGGGTGAGCAGTTCTTC. Translation: CASSWGLPGEQFF.

The chain carries TRBV14 and TRBJ2-1; 9 bases match TRBD2. V was clipped by 3 bases and J by 8 bases; unmatched bases: 20. This CDR3 region has 19 residues. Germline V gives CDR1 SGHDN, CDR2 FVKESK. CDR3 amino acids: CASSQRLGGRALLSYEQFF. DNA for the CDR3: TGTGCCAGCAGCCAGAGGTTGGGCGGGAGGGCCCTACTTTCATATGAGCAGTTCTTC.

The chain joins TRBV19 to TRBJ2-2; D not resolved. Deletions cut 5 bases from V and 0 bases from J, with 4 bases between. Germline V gives CDR1 LNHDA, CDR2 SQIVND (reference sequence). The CDR3 has 13 amino acids. The CDR3 region has the DNA TGTGCCAGTAGTGACACGAACACCGGGGAGCTGTTTTTT. It translates to CASSDTNTGELFF. The variable domain in full, completed from reference TRBV19 and TRBJ2-2, reads DGGITQSPKYLFRKEGQNVTLSCEQNLNHDAMYWYRQDPGQGLRLIYYSQIVNDFQKGDIAEGYSVSREKKESFPLTVTSAQKNPTAFYLCASSDTNTGELFFGEGSRLTVL.